The 10 T cell receptor beta chains below come from one sample, sequenced in a study of blood T cell repertoires in COVID-19. TCRdb's copy holds only in-frame clones and misses some; the assay was immunoSEQ multiplex PCR. The sample shows around 440,000 clones, around 88% of them seen only once. Sequenced input: peripheral blood. Every receptor here comes from a woman aged 45 to 65 with COVID-19, enrolled during active disease.

The V gene is TRBV3-1 (or the pseudogene TRBV3-2), the J gene TRBJ2-3, with a possible D match to TRBD2 (5 bases). CDR3 length: 15 residues. Germline lookup yields CDR1 LGHDT and CDR2 YNNKEL (reference sequence). The V and J ends lost 4 bases and 0 bases respectively, with 11 bases between them. This chain's CDR3 is CASSPGLTSTDTQYF. As DNA, the CDR3 is TGTGCCAGCAGCCCTGGACTTACTAGCACAGATACGCAGTATTTT.

This clone was recorded only once. The chain has TRBV6-1 and TRBJ2-2, with D possibly TRBD1 on 6 matching bases. CDR3 length: 16 residues. The V gene's germline CDR1 is MNHNS and CDR2 SASEGT. V gave up 3 bases and J gave up 2 bases, with 13 bases separating them. This chain's CDR3 is CASSESGRGNTGELFF. CDR3 nucleotide sequence: TGTGCCAGCAGTGAGTCGGGCAGGGGTAACACCGGGGAGCTGTTTTTT.

The genes are TRBV3-1 (or the pseudogene TRBV3-2) and TRBJ1-3, with D tentatively TRBD1 (6 bases). Germline CDR1 is LGHDT and CDR2 is YNNKEL (reference sequence). V lost 0 bases and J 2 bases, leaving 8 bases between the germline ends. The CDR3 totals 15 residues. The CDR3 reads CASSQDHRAGNTIYF. The CDR3 bases are TGTGCCAGCAGCCAAGATCACAGGGCTGGAAACACCATATATTTT.

As concerns this clone: Other DNA variants within this sample encode the same CDR3. This rearrangement joins TRBV11-3 to TRBJ2-3, with D possibly being TRBD1 (6 bases). The CDR3 is made up of 14 amino acids. Trimming left V 3 bases short and J 2 bases short, with 9 bases between. The V gene's germline CDR1 is SGHNT and CDR2 YENEEA. CDR3 sequence: CASSLGASTDTQYF. As DNA, the CDR3 is TGTGCCAGCAGCTTGGGGGCCTCCACAGATACGCAGTATTTT.

This clone was counted once. The chain recombines TRBV6-1 with TRBJ1-1, with D unclear. V lost 3 bases to trimming and J lost 1 base, with 15 bases between them. The CDR3 runs 16 residues. CDR1 and CDR2 from the germline V gene are MNHNS and SASEGT. CDR3 sequence reads: CASSEGQLHGNTEAFF. Here the CDR3 DNA reads TGTGCCAGCAGTGAGGGCCAGTTGCATGGGAACACTGAAGCTTTCTTT.

The CDR3 reads CASGEQGSIVGGYTF. CDR3 nucleotide sequence: TGTGCCTCAGGGGAACAGGGGAGTATTGTAGGTGGCTACACCTTC. The chain recombines TRBV6-5 with TRBJ1-2, with 7 positions matching TRBD1. V shed 11 bases, J shed 7 bases, and the junction held 19 bases outside the gene matches. Per the germline V gene, CDR1 is MNHEY and CDR2 is SVGAGI. The CDR3 extends over 15 amino acids.

The rearrangement joins TRBV9 to TRBJ2-6, with D maybe TRBD1 (5 bases). The germline V and J ends were trimmed by 5 bases and 2 bases, with 14 bases remaining between them. The germline CDR1 and CDR2 sequences are SGDLS and YYNGEE. The CDR3 runs to 16 residues. This chain's CDR3 is CASRAPEGAGANVLTF. The CDR3, as DNA: TGTGCCAGCAGGGCTCCCGAAGGGGCTGGGGCCAACGTCCTGACTTTC.

The CDR3 reads CAISGVNNYGYTF. In DNA, the CDR3 is TGTGCCATCAGTGGTGTCAATAACTATGGCTACACCTTC. The V call is TRBV10-3, the J call TRBJ1-2; D is unclear. Germline loops: CDR1 ENHRY, CDR2 SYGVKD. Trimming pared 4 bases from V and 1 base from J, leaving 7 bases between. This CDR3 region has 13 residues.

The rearrangement links TRBV7-9 to TRBJ2-3; TRBD1 agrees at 8 bases. V dropped 5 bases and J dropped 4; count of bases not matched to a gene: 11. The CDR3 length is 16 residues. Looked up from germline, CDR1 is SEHNR and CDR2 is FQNEAQ (reference sequence). The CDR3 nucleotides are TGTGCCAGCAGCCCGGTTAGGACAGGGTGGTCAGATACGCAGTATTTT. It codes for CASSPVRTGWSDTQYF.

The gene calls are TRBV3-1 (or the pseudogene TRBV3-2) and TRBJ1-4, with 7 bases that match TRBD1. The germline V gene has CDR1 LGHDT and CDR2 YNNKEL (reference sequence). The CDR3 has 15 amino acids. Trimming removed 4 bases from V and 4 bases from J; junction bases left unmatched: 6. The CDR3 loop reads CASSPRQGFNEKLFF. In DNA, the CDR3 is TGTGCCAGCAGCCCCAGACAGGGCTTTAATGAAAAACTGTTTTTT.